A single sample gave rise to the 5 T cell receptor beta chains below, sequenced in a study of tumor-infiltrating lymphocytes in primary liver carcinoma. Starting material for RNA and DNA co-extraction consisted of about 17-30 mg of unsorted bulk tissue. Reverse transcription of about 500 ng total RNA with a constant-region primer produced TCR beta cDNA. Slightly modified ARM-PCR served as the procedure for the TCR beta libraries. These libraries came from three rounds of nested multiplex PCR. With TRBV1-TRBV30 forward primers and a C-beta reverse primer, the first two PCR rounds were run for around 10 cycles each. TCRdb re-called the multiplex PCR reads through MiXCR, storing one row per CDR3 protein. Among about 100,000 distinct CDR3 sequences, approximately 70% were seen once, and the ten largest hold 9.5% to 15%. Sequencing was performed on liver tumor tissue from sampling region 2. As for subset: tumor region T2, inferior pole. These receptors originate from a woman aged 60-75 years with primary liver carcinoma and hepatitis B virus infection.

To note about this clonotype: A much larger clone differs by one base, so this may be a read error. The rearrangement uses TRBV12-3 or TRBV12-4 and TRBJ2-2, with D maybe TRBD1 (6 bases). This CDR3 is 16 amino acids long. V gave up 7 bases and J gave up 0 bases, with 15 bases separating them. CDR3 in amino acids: CASNPQGIANTGELFF. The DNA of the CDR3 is TGTGCCAGCAATCCTCAGGGGATCGCGAACACCGGGGAGCTGTTTTTT.

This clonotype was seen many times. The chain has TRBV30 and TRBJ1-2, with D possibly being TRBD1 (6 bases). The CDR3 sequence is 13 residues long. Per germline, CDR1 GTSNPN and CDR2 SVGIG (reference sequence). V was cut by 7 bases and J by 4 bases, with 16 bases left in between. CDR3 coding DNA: TGTGCCTCGAGGACAGTGGCTGCCTATGGCTACACCTTC. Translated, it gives CASRTVAAYGYTF.

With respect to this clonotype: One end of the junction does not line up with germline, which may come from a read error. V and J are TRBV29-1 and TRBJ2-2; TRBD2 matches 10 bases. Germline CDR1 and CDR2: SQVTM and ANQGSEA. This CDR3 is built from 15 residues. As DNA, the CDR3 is TGCAGCGTAAAGGGACTAGCGACAAACACCGGGGTGCTGTTTTTT. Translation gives CSVKGLATNTGVLFF.

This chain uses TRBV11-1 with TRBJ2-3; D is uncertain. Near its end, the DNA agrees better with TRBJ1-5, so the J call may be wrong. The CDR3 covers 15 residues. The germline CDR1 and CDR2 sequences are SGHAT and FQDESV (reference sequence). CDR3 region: CASSPSGRRADTQHF. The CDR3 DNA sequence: TGTGCCAGTAGCCCTAGCGGGAGGCGTGCGGATACGCAGCATTTT.

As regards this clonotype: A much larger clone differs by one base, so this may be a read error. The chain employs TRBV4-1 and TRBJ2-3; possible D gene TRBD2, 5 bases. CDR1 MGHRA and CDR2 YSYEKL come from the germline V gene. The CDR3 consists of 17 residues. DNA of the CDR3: TGCGCCAGCAACCAAGGTTTGCCGGGAACTAGCACAGATACGCAGTATTTT. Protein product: CASNQGLPGTSTDTQYF.